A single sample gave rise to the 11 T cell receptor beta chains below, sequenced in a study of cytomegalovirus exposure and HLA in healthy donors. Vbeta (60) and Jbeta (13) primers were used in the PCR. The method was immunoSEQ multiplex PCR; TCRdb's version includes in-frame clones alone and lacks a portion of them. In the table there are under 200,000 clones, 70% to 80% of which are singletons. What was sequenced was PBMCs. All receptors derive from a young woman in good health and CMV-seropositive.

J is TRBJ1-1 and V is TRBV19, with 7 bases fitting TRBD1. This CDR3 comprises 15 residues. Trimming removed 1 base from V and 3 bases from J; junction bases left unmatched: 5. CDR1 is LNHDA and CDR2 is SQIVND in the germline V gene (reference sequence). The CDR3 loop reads CASSIVGRGDTEAFF. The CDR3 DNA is TGTGCCAGTAGTATAGTAGGCAGGGGGGACACTGAAGCTTTCTTT.

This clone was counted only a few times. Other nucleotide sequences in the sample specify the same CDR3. The CDR3 here is CASSGQANQPQHF. DNA for the CDR3: TGTGCCAGCAGTGGACAGGCTAATCAGCCCCAGCATTTT. The chain joins TRBV2 to TRBJ1-5; D is possibly TRBD1 (6 bases). Germline lookup yields CDR1 SNHLY and CDR2 FYNNEI. V was pared by 4 bases and J by 4 bases, with 8 bases between. The CDR3 runs 13 residues.

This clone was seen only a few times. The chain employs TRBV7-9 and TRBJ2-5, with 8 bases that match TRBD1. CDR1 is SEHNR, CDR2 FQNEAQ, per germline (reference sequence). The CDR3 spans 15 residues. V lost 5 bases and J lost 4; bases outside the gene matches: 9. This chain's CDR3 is CASSLWTGRSETQYF. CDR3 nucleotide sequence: TGTGCCAGCAGCCTTTGGACAGGGCGGTCAGAGACCCAGTACTTC.

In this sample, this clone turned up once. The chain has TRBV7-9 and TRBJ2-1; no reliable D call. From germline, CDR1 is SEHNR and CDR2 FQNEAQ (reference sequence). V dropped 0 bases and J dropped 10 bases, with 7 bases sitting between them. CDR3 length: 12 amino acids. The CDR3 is CASSLAAWEQFF. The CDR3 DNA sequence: TGTGCCAGCAGCTTAGCGGCTTGGGAGCAGTTCTTC.

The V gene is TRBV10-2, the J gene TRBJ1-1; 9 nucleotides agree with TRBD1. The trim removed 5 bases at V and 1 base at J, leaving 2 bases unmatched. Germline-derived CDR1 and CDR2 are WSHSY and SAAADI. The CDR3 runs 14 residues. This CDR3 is CASSSGQGNTEAFF. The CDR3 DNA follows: TGCGCCAGCAGTTCGGGACAGGGGAACACTGAAGCTTTCTTT.

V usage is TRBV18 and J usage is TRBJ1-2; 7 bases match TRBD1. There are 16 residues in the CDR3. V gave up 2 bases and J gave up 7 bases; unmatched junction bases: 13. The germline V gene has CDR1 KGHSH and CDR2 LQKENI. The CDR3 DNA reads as TGTGCCAGCTCACCAACAGAACAGGGGACATCGCCTGGCTACACCTTC. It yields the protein CASSPTEQGTSPGYTF.

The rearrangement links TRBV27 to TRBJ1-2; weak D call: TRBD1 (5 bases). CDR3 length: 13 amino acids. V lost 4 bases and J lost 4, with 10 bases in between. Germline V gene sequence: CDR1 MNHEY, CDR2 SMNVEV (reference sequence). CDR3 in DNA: TGTGCCAGCAGTTCCCGCGACAGCTATGGCTACACCTTC. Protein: CASSSRDSYGYTF.

The CDR3 here is CARTQGQAYGYTF. CDR3 nucleotide sequence: TGTGCCAGGACCCAGGGACAGGCCTATGGCTACACCTTC. This sequence joins TRBV19 and TRBJ1-2; TRBD1 agrees at 8 bases. Trimming cost V 9 bases and J 4 bases; bases outside gene matches: 7. CDR3 length: 13 residues. The germline V gene encodes CDR1 LNHDA and CDR2 SQIVND (reference sequence).

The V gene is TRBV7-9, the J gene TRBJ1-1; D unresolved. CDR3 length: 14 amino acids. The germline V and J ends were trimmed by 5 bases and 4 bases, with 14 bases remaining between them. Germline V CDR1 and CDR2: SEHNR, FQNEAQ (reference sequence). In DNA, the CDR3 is TGTGCCAGCAGCCGATTGACTCGGAGCACTGAAGCTTTCTTT. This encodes CASSRLTRSTEAFF.

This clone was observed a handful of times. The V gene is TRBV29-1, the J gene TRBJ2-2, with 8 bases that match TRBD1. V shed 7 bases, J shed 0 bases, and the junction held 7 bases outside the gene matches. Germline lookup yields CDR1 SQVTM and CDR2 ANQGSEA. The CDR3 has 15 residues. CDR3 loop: CSAFDRGANTGELFF. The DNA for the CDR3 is TGCAGCGCCTTCGACAGGGGCGCGAACACCGGGGAGCTGTTTTTT.

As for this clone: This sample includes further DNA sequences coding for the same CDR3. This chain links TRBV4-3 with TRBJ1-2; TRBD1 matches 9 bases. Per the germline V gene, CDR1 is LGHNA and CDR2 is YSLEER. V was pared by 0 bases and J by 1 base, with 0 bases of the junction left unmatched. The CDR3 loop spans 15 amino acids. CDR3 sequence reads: CASSQETGGNYGYTF. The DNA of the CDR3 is TGCGCCAGCAGCCAAGAGACAGGGGGTAACTATGGCTACACCTTC.